The 22 T cell receptor beta chains presented below share a single source sample, sequenced in a study of post-analysis software for immune sequencing data. Whole-study results and caveats: The five TRBV segments detected at higher frequency in patients than in controls included TRBV5-6, TRBV5-1 and TRBV20-1.

Their antigen targets remain unknown. TCR beta cDNA libraries included unique molecular identifiers. One entry per CDR3 protein results from TCRdb running MiXCR on the PCR reads. The sample consists of hundreds of thousands of distinct CDR3 sequences, around 44% of them appearing once. Source material: blood. The source is a girl aged 10 to 17 with multiple sclerosis.

The chain couples TRBV18 to TRBJ2-1; D remains ambiguous. Germline V gives CDR1 KGHSH, CDR2 LQKENI. Between the trimmed V and J ends, which lost 5 bases and 14 bases, there was a span of 19 bases. CDR3 length: 13 residues. The CDR3 loop is CASSSKSTELKFF. CDR3 coding DNA: TGTGCCAGCTCATCCAAATCGACGGAGTTGAAGTTCTTC.

In this sample, this clonotype turned up a few times. The chain couples TRBV10-3 to TRBJ1-5; D not certain. CDR1 and CDR2 (germline): ENHRY, SYGVKD. There are 16 residues in the CDR3. Trimming cost V 0 bases and J 1 base, with 10 bases left between them. CDR3 loop: CAISESGRGSNQPQHF. The CDR3, as DNA: TGTGCCATCAGTGAGTCTGGCCGGGGAAGCAATCAGCCCCAGCATTTT.

The gene calls are TRBV5-1 and TRBJ2-7; 9 bases line up with TRBD2. V lost 2 bases to trimming and J lost 5 bases; unmatched junction nucleotides: 8. Germline V lookup: CDR1 SGHRS, CDR2 YFSETQ. CDR3 length equals 15 residues. CDR3 sequence: CASSFTSGPLHEQYF. CDR3 nucleotide sequence: TGCGCCAGCAGCTTTACTAGCGGGCCACTCCACGAGCAGTACTTC.

The chain couples TRBV5-1 to TRBJ2-6; perhaps TRBD1 as D (5 bases). Deletions cut 0 bases from V and 4 bases from J, with 14 bases between. Germline V lookup: CDR1 SGHRS, CDR2 YFSETQ. The CDR3 loop spans 17 amino acids. The CDR3 DNA reads as TGCGCCAGCAGCTTGGGACCGACAGCTGTGGGGGCCAACGTCCTGACTTTC. Its translation: CASSLGPTAVGANVLTF.

This clonotype has just a few counts. The CDR3 bases are TGTGCCAGCAGCTTCACCACTCACACGCAACCGGACTATGGCTACACCTTC. Its translation is CASSFTTHTQPDYGYTF. The chain carries TRBV7-8 and TRBJ1-2; no clear D gene. The germline gives CDR1 SGHVS, CDR2 FQNEAQ. With 3 bases removed from V and 3 bases from J, the gap between germline ends came to 20 bases. The CDR3 runs to 17 residues.

This sequence joins TRBV29-1 and TRBJ2-4; D might be TRBD1 (5 bases). With the DNA end fitting TRBJ2-7 better, the J assignment may be wrong. The CDR3 extends over 15 amino acids. Germline assignment: CDR1 SQVTM and CDR2 ANQGSEA. The CDR3 reads CSVEETQGPIYEQYF. For the CDR3, the DNA is TGCAGCGTTGAAGAAACGCAGGGTCCAATCTACGAGCAGTACTTC.

The V call is TRBV3-1, the J call TRBJ2-3, with D tentatively TRBD1 or TRBD2 (5 bases each). The germline CDR1 and CDR2 sequences are LGHDT and YNNKEL (reference sequence). This CDR3 spans 15 amino acids. Trimming stripped 1 base from V and 2 bases from J, with 10 bases between. The CDR3 is CASSQAGQPTDTQYF. CDR3 coding DNA: TGTGCCAGCAGCCAAGCGGGGCAGCCCACAGATACGCAGTATTTT.

V and J are TRBV10-3 and TRBJ1-2; 9 nucleotides line up with TRBD1. Germline V CDR1 and CDR2: ENHRY, SYGVKD. The CDR3 has 13 amino acids. The V and J ends lost 10 bases and 6 bases, in that order; junction bases with no gene match: 9. The CDR3 nucleotides read TGTGCCACCAGGGGACAGGGAAGCGATGGCTACACCTTC. The encoded protein is CATRGQGSDGYTF.

V is TRBV12-3 or TRBV12-4 and J is TRBJ1-2, with D maybe TRBD1 (5 bases). This CDR3 is 15 amino acids long. V gave up 1 base and J gave up 7 bases, with 16 bases separating them. CDR3 sequence (DNA): TGTGCCAGCAGTTTAGAGGCAGGGAGGACTTCTGGCTACACCTTC. Its protein is CASSLEAGRTSGYTF.

This rearrangement joins TRBV20-1 to TRBJ1-4; D gene uncertain. From germline, CDR1 is DFQATT and CDR2 SNEGSKA (reference sequence). V shed 1 base and J shed 5 bases, with 5 bases lying between them. The length of the CDR3 is 12 residues. The CDR3 coding sequence is TGCAGTGCTAGAGGCCCCAATGAAAAACTGTTTTTT. This translates into CSARGPNEKLFF.

The chain carries TRBV12-3 or TRBV12-4 and TRBJ2-5; D unclear. Trimming took 4 bases from V and 4 from J, leaving 13 bases between them. The CDR3 length is 14 residues. CDR3 loop: CASSYKGSGETQYF. The CDR3 region has the DNA TGTGCCAGCAGTTACAAAGGTTCGGGAGAGACCCAGTACTTC.

This clonotype came up a few times. A junction end diverges from the germline sequence, so it may reflect a read error. The chain combines TRBV11-2 with TRBJ2-1; the D is unclear. The CDR3 is 16 residues long. CDR1 and CDR2 (germline): SGHAT, FQNNGV. CDR3 coding DNA: TGTGCCAGCAGCCTCGAACTGGGTAACTCCAACAATGAGCAGTTCTTC. This sequence encodes CASSLELGNSNNEQFF.

This chain connects TRBV9 to TRBJ2-6; D possibly uses TRBD1 or TRBD2 (5 bases each). CDR1 and CDR2 (germline): SGDLS, YYNGEE. The CDR3 totals 13 residues. Trimming removed 3 bases at V and 4 bases at J, with 5 bases between. DNA of the CDR3: TGTGCCAGCAGCGGGGACGGGGCCAACGTCCTGACTTTC. It specifies CASSGDGANVLTF.

The V and J genes are TRBV24-1 and TRBJ2-1; 7 bases agree with TRBD1. The CDR3 has 14 amino acids. Trimming at V came to 7 bases and at J to 0 bases, leaving 2 bases not matched to a gene. Germline CDR1 reads KGHDR; CDR2 reads SFDVKD. The CDR3 loop reads CATSRDSSYNEQFF. The CDR3 DNA reads as TGTGCCACCAGCCGGGACAGCTCCTACAATGAGCAGTTCTTC.

This clonotype turned up a few times. The chain employs TRBV4-2 and TRBJ2-3; D may be TRBD2 (5 bases). The CDR3 loop spans 15 amino acids. The ends were cut back, 2 bases at V and 5 bases at J, with 14 bases in the middle. Germline V CDR1 and CDR2: LGHNA, YNFKEQ. CDR3 sequence: CASSQKWEKEDTQYF. CDR3 DNA: TGTGCCAGCAGCCAAAAGTGGGAGAAGGAAGATACGCAGTATTTT.

The chain uses TRBV20-1 and TRBJ2-7, with unresolved D. Between the trimmed V and J ends, which lost 0 bases and 3 bases, there was a span of 9 bases. Germline CDR1 and CDR2: DFQATT and SNEGSKA (reference sequence). The CDR3 has 13 residues. In DNA form, the CDR3 reads TGCAGTGCTAGAGATTCGCCGCACTACGAGCAGTACTTC. Translation: CSARDSPHYEQYF.

The V and J genes are TRBV5-1 and TRBJ2-5; D call uncertain. The CDR3 runs to 14 residues. Germline V gene sequence: CDR1 SGHRS, CDR2 YFSETQ. The V end was cut by 3 bases, the J end by 4 bases, with 13 bases between. The CDR3 bases are TGCGCCAGCAGCTCCATGACTGAATCAGAGACCCAGTACTTC. It encodes CASSSMTESETQYF.

The gene calls are TRBV13 and TRBJ2-1; D is unclear. Trimming took off 4 bases at V and 4 bases at J, with 11 bases between the two ends. CDR1 PRHDT and CDR2 FYEKMQ come from the germline V gene (reference sequence). This CDR3 has 14 residues. CDR3 DNA: TGTGCCAGCAGCTCCTACGACGCTTACAATGAGCAGTTCTTC. This encodes CASSSYDAYNEQFF. The full variable domain, with the rest looked up from reference TRBV13 and TRBJ2-1, is AAGVIQSPRHLIKEKRETATLKCYPIPRHDTVYWYQQGPGQDPQFLISFYEKMQSDKGSIPDRFSAQQFSDYHSELNMSSLELGDSALYFCASSSYDAYNEQFFGPGTRLTVL.

A few counts support this clonotype. This chain links TRBV6-6 with TRBJ2-3, with 9 bases matching TRBD2. This CDR3 region has 17 residues. CDR1 is MNHNY, CDR2 SVGAGI, per germline (reference sequence). Trimming removed 0 bases from V and 2 bases from J; junction bases left unmatched: 6. CDR3 coding DNA: TGTGCCAGCAGTTACTCGAGTTCTAGCGGGATCACAGATACGCAGTATTTT. It translates to CASSYSSSSGITDTQYF.

This sequence joins TRBV29-1 and TRBJ1-1, with D perhaps TRBD1 (5 bases). Germline values: CDR1 SQVTM, CDR2 ANQGSEA. V was clipped by 3 bases and J by 0 bases, with 14 bases between them. The CDR3 consists of 15 residues. The CDR3 is CSVEREGRLNTEAFF. CDR3 in DNA: TGCAGCGTTGAGAGGGAGGGACGGTTGAACACTGAAGCTTTCTTT. Drawing the rest from reference TRBV29-1 and TRBJ1-1, the complete variable domain is SAVISQKPSRDICQRGTSLTIQCQVDSQVTMMFWYRQQPGQSLTLIATANQGSEATYESGFVIDKFPISRPNLTFSTLTVSNMSPEDSSIYLCSVEREGRLNTEAFFGQGTRLTVV.

The rearrangement uses TRBV5-1 and TRBJ2-1; possible D gene TRBD2, 5 bases. Germline CDR1 and CDR2: SGHRS and YFSETQ. V was trimmed by 4 bases and J by 8 bases, leaving 16 bases between them. This CDR3 is built from 14 residues. The CDR3 sequence is CASSQTPTNDEQFF. The CDR3 bases are TGCGCCAGCAGCCAGACCCCGACTAACGATGAGCAGTTCTTC.

The gene calls are TRBV5-1 and TRBJ1-1; tentative D call: TRBD1 (5 bases). This CDR3 contains 15 residues. From germline, CDR1 is SGHRS and CDR2 YFSETQ. The V and J ends lost 4 bases and 3 bases respectively, with 16 bases between them. CDR3 loop: CASSGDGGGHTEAFF. The CDR3 nucleotides read TGCGCCAGCAGCGGGGACGGTGGAGGGCACACTGAAGCTTTCTTT.